The sequence of this T cell receptor (beta chain) was determined in a study of cytomegalovirus exposure and HLA in healthy donors (dated by TCRdb to 2016 to 2017). As for the study more broadly: In an earlier analysis of 587 of the donors, 276 Gb of sequence data and 90 million to 120 million unique TCR beta sequences from about 190 million T cells were reported. An early release covering roughly 640 HLA-typed donors comprised about 320 gigabases of sequencing data and tens of millions of unique TCR sequences. Of the roughly 400 genotyped donors, around 81% fell in the genetic ancestry cluster associated with self-reported Caucasian donors. The study was designed to test whether signatures of past pathogen exposure could be identified by cataloging public T cell receptors. The study profiled the T cell repertoires of some 610 subjects by immunosequencing and related them to cytomegalovirus serostatus. A separate validation cohort of about 110 different subjects was used in addition to the roughly 700-subject first cohort. The study combined high-throughput TCR immunosequencing, statistical association of individual TCRs with disease status, and machine learning to predict cytomegalovirus infection status. A later analysis re-analyzed previously published TCR beta repertoires from approximately 700 donors and added high-resolution HLA genotyping to study TCR occurrence patterns. Rather than using new phenotypic data, the later analysis identified candidate immune exposures from TCR beta sequences and from how often those sequences occurred across donors. An earlier analysis of 587 of the donors used high-throughput TCR beta sequencing to judge whether each TCR beta V gene segment behaved as functional or pseudogenic. Donor age, sex, ethnicity and CMV serostatus were compiled together with the repertoire data. A later genetic analysis took genome-wide SNP genotypes for 398 of the 666 donors and used that subset as a discovery cohort. All discovery cohort repertoires had been generated using a single sequencing platform. Class I and class II HLA loci were covered by the typing at four-digit resolution. The number of donors typed differed by locus, with roughly 629-640 for A, B, C, DRB1 and DQB1, approximately 500 for DQA1, 600 to 610 for DPA1, and 400 to 490 for DPB1. About five DR-DQ haplotypes were handled as single units for association and clustering because linkage in the cohort was strong. Across around 400 genotyped donors of the cohort, an average of about 240,000 unique TCR beta nucleotide sequences per donor were sequenced, and about a sixth of those sequences were non-productive.

The cohort consisted of 670 or so healthy bone marrow donors. Cohort members were all nominally healthy when sampled, although unrecorded immune exposures were likely present. The donor was CMV seropositive and belonged to the group of about 290 seropositive cohort members. Each donor provided a peripheral blood sample, and peripheral blood mononuclear cells were used for TCR beta sequencing. The Qiagen DNeasy Blood Extraction Kit was used to extract genomic DNA from the blood cell samples. As to this clone: The specificity of this receptor is unknown. The input lacks base qualities; no much larger clone sits a single base away.

Libraries were constructed by the immunoSEQ multiplex PCR assay. For the multiplex PCR, a mixture combining 60 forward primers for TCR Vbeta segments and 13 reverse primers for TCR Jbeta segments was used. The CDR3 region of rearranged TCR beta genes was amplified from genomic DNA by a multiplex PCR assay. The Illumina HiSeq System was used to sequence the amplified TCR beta libraries as 87-base-pair reads. Per the authors' processing: A later analysis tallied 75 million to 85 million unique TCR beta chains across the 666 repertoires, and approximately 11 million of those chains were shared by two or more donors. Raw reads were error-corrected and collapsed into unique sequences by a nearest-neighbor algorithm in which closely related sequences were merged to remove PCR and sequencing errors. V, D and J gene segments were assigned by aligning CDR3 sequences to IMGT reference sequences. Each retained sequence needed at least a six-nucleotide match to both a V gene segment and a J gene segment. A rearrangement counted as productive if the CDR3 had no stop codons and remained in frame with V and J, and every other rearrangement counted as non-productive. CDR3 was defined by IMGT convention, running from the second conserved V-encoded cysteine to the conserved J-encoded phenylalanine. Sequences without an unambiguous match to a single V gene segment were excluded from the earlier analysis of several hundred of the donors. In an earlier analysis of 500 to 750 of the donors, V segments were called functional above 56.7% productive rearrangements and were called segregating when the between-donor standard deviation exceeded 5%. A statistical classification framework was built to diagnose cytomegalovirus status from the catalog of TCR beta chain sequences. A later analysis assigned V and J genes by comparing TCR nucleotide sequences with IMGT/GENE-DB human TR gene sequences. In a later analysis, CDR3 sequences and most-parsimonious VDJ recombination scenarios were assigned using the TCRdist pipeline. A later analysis defined each TCR beta chain by its CDR3 amino acid sequence plus V-gene family, and excluded reads lacking a unique V-gene family. To address suspected cross-contamination and a sequencing artifact, a later analysis removed roughly 640 highly shared, low-generation-probability nucleotide sequences. A later analysis calculated a clonal expansion index for each public chain from normalized within-repertoire ranks of inferred template counts. In a later analysis, generation probabilities were computed using a VDJ recombination model fitted to out-of-frame rearrangements, and the results were checked against IGoR. In a later analysis, hypergeometric tests were used to score TCR-TCR, TCR-HLA and TCR-CMV co-occurrence, with a repertoire-size bias correction applied to TCR pairs. False discovery rates were estimated in a later analysis by permuting HLA or CMV assignments 20 times. In a later analysis, co-occurring TCRs were grouped using DBSCAN, with TCRdist sequence similarity added in when clustering inside HLA-allele-positive subsets. Co-occurrence clustering excluded repertoires with fewer than 30,000 or more than 120,000 public chains, plus five with anomalous nucleotide sharing. In its TCRdb copy, this immuneACCESS table keeps in-frame sequences only and misses some clones. Where compared with another copy, unresolved V genes explain less than half of these, and the others have no known cause. Clonal size and the V and J genes are those of that table, whereas D and trimming came from the DNA. This sample holds some 250,000 clones; about 80% were observed only once. The ten largest clones capture almost 8% of the sample.

Broader findings and caveats from the paper: Because the 87-base-pair reads could not distinguish some IMGT-functional V segments, including TRBV6-2 and TRBV6-3, those segments were excluded. In a later genetic analysis, a missense DCLRE1C variant was associated with V-gene and J-gene trimming of TCR beta chains, and the association was replicated in an independent cohort. Several of the top co-occurrence clusters appeared to be linked to parvovirus B19, influenza, CMV and Epstein-Barr virus, according to a later analysis. Across donors, most TCR sequences were observed very rarely, whereas some public TCRs were present in many individuals. The cohort was sequenced for TCR beta chains only, and without alpha or paired-chain data the features that could be detected were limited. Immune exposure information for the cohort was limited to CMV serostatus. When HLA alleles, especially DR and DQ, strongly co-occurred, attributing TCR associations to individual alleles was difficult. The earlier analysis of approximately 540 of the donors excluded around 17 rarely observed V segments, including chromosome 9 orphons, because counts were too low. In a later analysis, HLA-associated TCR beta chains were found to be more clonally expanded and to have lower generation probabilities than equally common non-associated chains. The study listed 164 TCR beta chains as associated with cytomegalovirus. Linkage disequilibrium might explain the correlated functional status among segregating V segments, but an unknown experimental factor could not be ruled out. In a later analysis, TCR association rates were found to vary across HLA loci, with the most associated TCRs seen for DRB1 alleles and the fewest for HLA-C alleles. Broadly in line with IMGT annotations, most TCR beta V segments showed up in productive rearrangements about 87% or about 30% of the time in an earlier analysis of 450 to 750 of the donors. In a later analysis, most CMV-associated TCR beta chains were found to appear HLA-restricted, with HLA associations seemingly driven largely by CMV exposure. In vitro tests confirmed that a few of the cytomegalovirus-associated TCR beta chains recognize cytomegalovirus antigens. The classifier was reported to diagnose cytomegalovirus status with high specificity and sensitivity in both the original and validation cohorts. Specific HLA alleles were associated with roughly 16,000 TCR beta sequences at a false discovery rate of 0.05 in a later analysis. Sequencing depth was assumed to be roughly uniform across donors in the presence/absence analyses, though that assumption may not hold. A later genetic analysis reported fewer N-insertions in productive TCRs among donors in an Asian-associated ancestry cluster than the roughly 700-donor mean. A further reported finding was that TCR beta sequences accurately predicted the HLA-A and HLA-B alleles for most subjects in the first cohort. According to the authors, the approach could potentially be generalized to other disease states and immunological phenotypes. Because some donors lacked HLA typing at each locus, the association tests relied only on the typed subset. A cluster of highly shared sequence variants was judged likely to be a technical artifact of the sequencing pipeline.

From the cysteine up to the phenylalanine, the CDR3 has a length of 13 residues. This entry keeps only the CDR3 DNA: 39 bases, framed from base 1. The V end loses 2 bases and the J end loses 5 bases, and a stretch of 9 bases separates them. From the germline V gene (reference sequence), CDR1 is LNHNV and CDR2 is YYDKDF. The sequencing sample was made of PBMCs. The TCR sequence derives from a woman aged 55-70 years in good health and CMV-seropositive. In this chain, TRBV15 is recombined with TRBJ1-2; tentative D gene TRBD1, with 6 bases matching. CDR3 sequence: CATSRNREYGYTF. The nucleotide sequence reads as follows: TGTGCCACCAGCAGAAACAGGGAGTATGGCTACACCTTC.